The T cell receptor beta chain described here comes from a study of tumor-infiltrating lymphocytes in primary liver carcinoma. Study context: Those enrolled were patients of both sexes, who were aged 30 to 69 years.

As concerns this clonotype: One end of the junction fails to match germline, which may point to a read error.

This CDR3 is built from 15 residues. Germline V gene lookup returns CDR1 SGHAT and CDR2 FQNNGV. The tissue used was unsorted bulk material of 20-30 mg. RNA and DNA were co-extracted from it with the AllPrep DNA/RNA mini kit. TCR beta cDNA came from roughly 0.45 ug total RNA, primed with a constant-region primer. The TCR beta library was amplified through three nested multiplex PCR rounds in a modified ARM-PCR procedure. The first two PCR rounds used TRBV1-TRBV30 primers with a Cbeta primer, roughly 10 cycles each. In TCRdb, the multiplex PCR reads were re-called with MiXCR into one record per CDR3 protein. The table lists around 88,000 distinct CDR3 sequences, 68% of them singletons.

The chain has TRBV11-2 and TRBJ2-1; no clear D. The sample was tumor-adjacent normal liver tissue. The clonotype originates from a man aged 40-55 years with primary liver carcinoma and hepatitis B virus infection. The CDR3 loop reads CGSSVERPSYNEQFF. CDR3 DNA sequence: TGTGGCAGCAGCGTCGAGAGGCCCTCCTACAATGAGCAGTTCTTC.